These 24 T cell receptor beta chains came from one sample sequenced in a study of blood T cells in healthy people across ages. Alongside a J-beta primer mix, a sample-barcoded 5' primer served in a second PCR lasting about 7 to 11 cycles. TCRdb redid the calling of the 5' RACE reads with MiXCR, one entry per CDR3 protein. In the table there are about 1.4 million distinct CDR3 sequences, roughly 60% of which are singletons. Sequenced input: blood. The receptors originated from a man aged 18-30 years in good health.

This rearrangement joins TRBV11-2 to TRBJ1-3; D call uncertain. V was trimmed by 5 bases and J by 8 bases, leaving 16 bases between them. This CDR3 comprises 14 residues. The germline V gene has CDR1 SGHAT and CDR2 FQNNGV. The CDR3 sequence is CASSISRGKDTIYF. The CDR3 DNA is TGTGCCAGCAGCATATCAAGAGGGAAGGACACCATATATTTT.

As for this clonotype: A much more abundant neighbour one base away suggests this may be a read error. The chain employs TRBV20-1 and TRBJ2-7; 14 nucleotides agree with TRBD2. This CDR3 has 18 residues. Germline assignment: CDR1 DFQATT and CDR2 SNEGSKA (reference sequence). With 3 bases clipped from V and 3 bases from J, the junction kept 13 bases outside the gene matches. For the CDR3, the DNA is TGCAGTGCTAGGGGACTAGCGGGAGCGGAGCCCTCACACTACGAGCAGTACTTC. Translated: CSARGLAGAEPSHYEQYF.

The V and J genes are TRBV18 and TRBJ2-1, with D perhaps assigned TRBD1 or TRBD2 (5 bases each). Germline CDR1 KGHSH, CDR2 LQKENI. This CDR3 has 13 amino acids. V lost 3 bases, J lost 7 bases, and 10 bases lay in between. CDR3 loop: CASSPGPINEQFF. The CDR3 DNA sequence: TGTGCCAGCTCACCGGGACCGATTAATGAGCAGTTCTTC.

The chain combines TRBV4-1 with TRBJ1-6; weak D call: TRBD1 (6 bases). The CDR3 spans 16 residues. The ends were cut back, 3 bases at V and 4 bases at J, with 13 bases in the middle. Germline CDR1 and CDR2: MGHRA and YSYEKL. Here the CDR3 reads CASSQGGRGYNSPLHF. CDR3 in DNA: TGCGCCAGCAGCCAGGGGGGCCGGGGTTATAATTCACCCCTCCACTTT.

As DNA, the CDR3 is TGTGCCAGCAGCTTACCTGGACTCCATGAGCAGTTCTTC. Its translation is CASSLPGLHEQFF. V and J are TRBV7-2 and TRBJ2-1; possibly TRBD2 for D (5 bases). Germline loops: CDR1 SGHTA, CDR2 FQGNSA. Between the trimmed V and J ends, which lost 2 bases and 8 bases, there was a span of 10 bases. The CDR3 is 13 amino acids.

This chain links TRBV2 with TRBJ2-1; TRBD2 aligns across 7 bases. The CDR3 sequence is 18 residues long. The germline V gene has CDR1 SNHLY and CDR2 FYNNEI. V shed 3 bases and J 0 bases; nucleotides not matched to a gene: 11. The CDR3 DNA follows: TGTGCCAGCAGTGACATAGCGGGTAGAATCAGCTCCTACAATGAGCAGTTCTTC. Its protein product is CASSDIAGRISSYNEQFF.

The genes are TRBV7-2 and TRBJ2-7; D possibly corresponds to TRBD1 (6 bases). Germline V gives CDR1 SGHTA, CDR2 FQGNSA. The CDR3 is 14 amino acids. V shed 4 bases and J shed 4 bases, with 14 bases lying between them. This CDR3 reads CASSSSDRRYEQYF. CDR3 sequence (DNA): TGTGCCAGCAGCTCCTCCGACAGGAGATACGAGCAGTACTTC.

V is TRBV29-1 and J is TRBJ2-3; TRBD2 aligns across 15 bases. This CDR3 has 16 residues. Germline V lookup: CDR1 SQVTM, CDR2 ANQGSEA. The V and J ends lost 7 bases and 4 bases, in that order; junction bases with no gene match: 9. CDR3 residues: CSAGRTSGRVADTQYF. The CDR3 DNA is TGCAGCGCCGGAAGGACTAGCGGGAGGGTGGCAGATACGCAGTATTTT.

This clonotype was observed once. This chain connects TRBV6-5 to TRBJ2-4, with 9 bases matching TRBD1. The J call may be mistaken, given a closer DNA end match to TRBJ2-7. The CDR3 is made up of 12 amino acids. The germline gives CDR1 MNHEY, CDR2 SVGAGI. The CDR3 DNA reads TGTGCCACCACAGGGGGCTTCGACGAGCAGTACTTC. Translation: CATTGGFDEQYF.

This chain uses TRBV9 with TRBJ2-1; 10 bases are a match to TRBD2. The J call is doubtful: the DNA matches TRBJ2-7 better. Germline loops: CDR1 SGDLS, CDR2 YYNGEE. This CDR3 region has 16 residues. In DNA, the CDR3 is TGTGCCAGCAGCGTAGGGAGCGGGAGGGTCTACAATGAGCAGTACTTC. As protein: CASSVGSGRVYNEQYF.

This clonotype was observed a handful of times. V usage is TRBV29-1 and J usage is TRBJ2-1; maybe TRBD1 (6 bases). Trimming pared 2 bases from V and 3 bases from J, leaving 14 bases between. Germline lookup yields CDR1 SQVTM and CDR2 ANQGSEA. This CDR3 comprises 15 residues. The CDR3 spells CSVESALDSYNEQFF. CDR3 DNA: TGCAGCGTTGAAAGCGCCCTGGACAGCTACAATGAGCAGTTCTTC.

The V call is TRBV29-1, the J call TRBJ2-4; 15 nucleotides match TRBD2. V dropped 0 bases and J dropped 6; count of bases not matched to a gene: 6. The CDR3 contains 17 residues. Germline V gene sequence: CDR1 SQVTM, CDR2 ANQGSEA. The CDR3 spells CSVEEGLAGGFRNIQYF. Written as DNA, the CDR3 is TGCAGCGTTGAAGAAGGACTAGCGGGGGGGTTTAGAAACATTCAGTACTTC.

The chain employs TRBV27 and TRBJ2-1; a possible D gene is TRBD2 (6 bases). Germline-derived CDR1 and CDR2 are MNHEY and SMNVEV (reference sequence). The CDR3 has 17 residues. V was shortened by 4 bases and J by 3 bases, with 19 bases between the two germline ends. CDR3: CASSYQGWGTYYNEQFF. For the CDR3, the DNA is TGTGCCAGCAGTTACCAGGGCTGGGGGACTTACTACAATGAGCAGTTCTTC.

V usage is TRBV20-1 and J usage is TRBJ2-3; a weak D match, TRBD2 (7 bases). V was clipped by 2 bases and J by 2 bases, with 17 bases between them. Germline lookup yields CDR1 DFQATT and CDR2 SNEGSKA (reference sequence). This CDR3 has 16 residues. DNA for the CDR3: TGCAGTGCTAGATCGGGGGGCGGGGCTCCCACAGATACGCAGTATTTT. It specifies CSARSGGGAPTDTQYF.

The V and J genes are TRBV28 and TRBJ2-1; possibly TRBD1 for D (6 bases). The J call is in doubt because the DNA end fits TRBJ2-7 better. The germline V gene has CDR1 MDHEN and CDR2 SYDVKM. CDR3 length equals 16 residues. CDR3 sequence (DNA): TGTGCCAGCAGTTTCGGACAGATAAATACTTACAATGAGCAGTACTTC. Residues: CASSFGQINTYNEQYF.

The J gene is TRBJ1-1, the V gene TRBV4-2; TRBD1 matches 7 bases. The germline V gene encodes CDR1 LGHNA and CDR2 YNFKEQ. This CDR3 comprises 14 residues. Losses at the gene ends were 0 bases for V and 7 bases for J; bases not matched to a gene: 5. In nucleotides, the CDR3 is TGTGCCAGCAGCCAAGATGCGGGACAGATTGAAGCTTTCTTT. This translates into CASSQDAGQIEAFF.

Remarks on this clonotype: One base away lies a much larger clone, so this may be a sequencing read error. The V gene is TRBV20-1, the J gene TRBJ2-7; a possible D gene is TRBD2 (6 bases). There are 16 residues in the CDR3. Germline values: CDR1 DFQATT, CDR2 SNEGSKA (reference sequence). The CDR3, as DNA: TGCGGTGCTAGAGACGGACGGGACCTGGGGGGCTACGAGCAGTACTTC. It specifies CGARDGRDLGGYEQYF.

This clonotype has more than one count but fewer than ten. The V call is TRBV29-1, the J call TRBJ1-2; D is undetermined. Deletions cut 7 bases from V and 1 base from J, with 7 bases between. Looked up from germline, CDR1 is SQVTM and CDR2 is ANQGSEA. The CDR3 has 11 residues. In DNA form, the CDR3 reads TGCAGCGGGAAGGTTAACTATGGCTACACCTTC. Translated, it gives CSGKVNYGYTF.

The rearrangement joins TRBV6-5 to TRBJ1-2, with 8 bases matching TRBD1. Trimming took 6 bases from V and 4 from J; bases not matched to a gene: 10. In germline, CDR1 is MNHEY, CDR2 SVGAGI. The CDR3 totals 15 residues. CDR3 sequence: CASRPGTGFAYGYTF. The CDR3 region has the DNA TGTGCCAGCAGACCCGGGACAGGTTTTGCCTATGGCTACACCTTC.

V gene TRBV4-2 combines with J gene TRBJ2-3; 10 bases map to TRBD2. CDR3 length: 16 amino acids. V trimming: 0 bases; J trimming: 2 bases; junction bases outside the gene matches: 2. Germline assignment: CDR1 LGHNA and CDR2 YNFKEQ. CDR3 nucleotide sequence: TGTGCCAGCAGCCAAGATAGCGGGGGGCCCACAGATACGCAGTATTTT. Protein product: CASSQDSGGPTDTQYF.

This chain joins TRBV6-2 or TRBV6-3 and TRBJ2-5; D possibly corresponds to TRBD1 (6 bases). With 2 bases removed from V and 2 bases from J, the gap between germline ends came to 12 bases. The CDR3 consists of 15 residues. The V gene's germline CDR1 is MNHEY and CDR2 SVGEGT. The chain's CDR3 is CASSYVTGWQETQYF. In nucleotides, the CDR3 is TGTGCCAGCAGTTACGTTACAGGGTGGCAAGAGACCCAGTACTTC.

DNA for the CDR3: TGCAGTGCTAGTGTCCAGTTTATCTACAATGAGCAGTTCTTC. Translating it yields CSASVQFIYNEQFF. The chain employs TRBV20-1 and TRBJ2-1, with D unclear. The CDR3 covers 14 residues. Trimming stripped 3 bases from V and 3 bases from J, with 12 bases between. Germline CDR1 reads DFQATT; CDR2 reads SNEGSKA (reference sequence).

This clonotype showed up just once. This chain links TRBV6-6 with TRBJ2-2; 11 nucleotides align to TRBD2. Germline V gene data show CDR1 as MNHNY and CDR2 as SVGAGI (reference sequence). V was pared by 5 bases and J by 4 bases, with 6 bases of the junction left unmatched. The CDR3 runs 16 residues. The DNA of the CDR3 is TGTGCCAGCAGTACTAGCGGGGGATCGGGCACCGGGGAGCTGTTTTTT. Residues: CASSTSGGSGTGELFF.

The chain joins TRBV7-9 to TRBJ2-5; weak D call: TRBD1 (6 bases). The CDR3 runs 16 residues. CDR1 is SEHNR and CDR2 is FQNEAQ in the germline V gene (reference sequence). V lost 1 base, J lost 5 bases, and 17 bases lay in between. For the CDR3, the DNA is TGTGCCAGCAGCTTAGGCTTGGCTCAGGGGTGGGAGACCCAGTACTTC. This sequence encodes CASSLGLAQGWETQYF.